This entry concerns a single T cell receptor (beta chain). Its matching antigen is unknown. TCRdb's copy holds only in-frame clones and misses some; the assay was immunoSEQ multiplex PCR. The sample holds 50,000 to 60,000 clones, around 70% seen once. The source of the sample is a study of vaccination effects on CD4 cells after COVID-19. Across the whole study: All study participants received two doses of BNT162b2 or mRNA-1273 vaccine.

Regarding the study as a whole: Substantial clonal contraction characterized both infection- and vaccine-induced clones late after vaccination.

Expansion of antigen-specific CD4+ T cells with viral peptide pools was carried out by the ViraFEST assay before sequencing. The authors isolated CD4+ T cells after about 10 days of culture. The study found no prior SARS-CoV-2 infection in the vaccine recipients, who tested negative for nucleocapsid antibodies. A half-medium replacement with IL-2 medium was carried out on days 3 and 7. V gave up 0 bases and J gave up 4 bases, with 8 bases separating them. CDR1 SGHRS and CDR2 YFSETQ come from the germline V gene. CDR3 length: 14 residues. This chain links TRBV5-1 with TRBJ1-5, with D possibly matching TRBD1 (5 bases). The receptor was isolated from a human donor who received a COVID-19 vaccine. Sequencing was performed on CD4+ T cells from PBMCs cultured with SARS-CoV-2 spike peptides, taken before COVID-19 vaccination. The CDR3 loop is CASSLGAGNQPQHF. The CDR3 region has the DNA TGCGCCAGCAGCTTGGGTGCAGGGAATCAGCCCCAGCATTTT.